This T cell receptor (beta chain) was profiled in a study of T cell clonotyping in hematopoietic cell transplantation. This CDR3 comprises 16 residues. Germline CDR1 reads LGHNA; CDR2 reads YSLEER. J was trimmed by 4 bases and V by 2 bases; bases with no gene match: 8. Noted time point: recipient sample about 28 days before transplant, after cytoreduction. TCRdb's copy holds only in-frame clones and misses some; the assay was immunoSEQ multiplex PCR. The profile shows tens of thousands of clones, 75% to 90% of them singletons. The starting material was peripheral blood mononuclear cells, obtained before stem cell transplant. This receptor was obtained from a man in his 60s with acute myeloid leukemia. Some clones in this sample may be carry-over from other donors' samples. This chain joins TRBV4-3 and TRBJ1-2, with 9 positions matching TRBD1. CDR3 protein: CASSQLGQGDTYGYTF. Written as DNA, the CDR3 is TGCGCCAGCAGCCAATTGGGACAGGGCGATACCTATGGCTACACCTTC.